This is a list of T cell receptor beta chains from one sample in a study of shared clonotypes between healthy human individuals. Only in-frame clones appear in the TCRdb table, and some are missing; sequencing was by immunoSEQ multiplex PCR. The sample lists under 550,000 clones, about 96% occurring once. Sample: naive CD4+ T cells sorted from blood. These TCRs come from a woman in her twenties or thirties in good health. Each CDR3 is given with its conserved first and last residue. Each record gives: CDR3 protein, CDR3 DNA, clone size, J gene, V gene, D gene. A D gene is named only where the DNA matches it firmly. Clone size appears in some rows only: once, few, many, or a class for an expanded clone.

CDR3: CASSRTSGVSDTQYF
DNA: TGTGCCAGCAGCCGAACTAGCGGTGTTTCAGATACGCAGTATTTT
size: once
J: TRBJ2-3
V: TRBV13
D: TRBD2

CDR3: CASSKGSATGSGANVLTF
DNA: TGTGCCAGCAGCAAAGGTTCAGCCACCGGCTCTGGGGCCAACGTCCTGACTTTC
size: .
J: TRBJ2-6
V: TRBV21-1
D: .

CDR3: CASSFYSTGMETQYF
DNA: TGTGCCAGCAGCTTTTATTCGACAGGGATGGAGACCCAGTACTTC
size: .
J: TRBJ2-5
V: TRBV7-9
D: TRBD1

CDR3: CASSVAGGFYEQYF
DNA: TGTGCCAGCAGCGTAGCAGGGGGCTTCTACGAGCAGTACTTC
size: .
J: TRBJ2-7
V: TRBV9
D: TRBD1

CDR3: CASSYSFGGHTEAFF
DNA: TGTGCCAGCAGTTACTCCTTCGGCGGACACACTGAAGCTTTCTTT
size: .
J: TRBJ1-1
V: TRBV6-5
D: .

CDR3: CASSGDGVSSGGYTF
DNA: TGTGCCAGCAGTGGTGACGGTGTATCCTCGGGTGGCTACACCTTC
size: .
J: TRBJ1-2
V: TRBV2
D: .

CDR3: CASSSGTAAQGETQYF
DNA: TGTGCCAGCAGCTCCGGTACCGCCGCGCAGGGAGAGACCCAGTACTTC
size: .
J: TRBJ2-5
V: TRBV7-3
D: .

CDR3: CAISAKEDTQYF
DNA: TGTGCCATCAGTGCTAAAGAAGATACGCAGTATTTT
size: .
J: TRBJ2-3
V: TRBV10-3
D: .

CDR3: CASSTRDRAPEQYF
DNA: TGTGCCAGCAGCACCCGGGACAGGGCCCCCGAGCAGTACTTC
size: .
J: TRBJ2-7
V: TRBV13
D: TRBD1

CDR3: CASSYSPGQGVETQYF
DNA: TGTGCCAGCAGTTACTCGCCGGGACAGGGGGTAGAGACCCAGTACTTC
size: .
J: TRBJ2-5
V: TRBV6-5
D: TRBD1

CDR3: CASSSPGERYEQYF
DNA: TGTGCCAGCAGTTCCCCGGGAGAGAGATACGAGCAGTACTTC
size: .
J: TRBJ2-7
V: TRBV6-5
D: .

CDR3: CASSQDRTRDEQFF
DNA: TGTGCCAGCAGCCAAGATAGAACCCGTGATGAGCAGTTCTTC
size: .
J: TRBJ2-1
V: TRBV4-2
D: .

CDR3: CASSLDRLYNSPLHF
DNA: TGTGCCAGCAGTTTAGACAGGTTGTATAATTCACCCCTCCACTTT
size: .
J: TRBJ1-6
V: TRBV27
D: .

CDR3: CASSPPKGTGELFF
DNA: TGTGCCAGCTCACCACCCAAGGGGACCGGGGAGCTGTTTTTT
size: .
J: TRBJ2-2
V: TRBV18
D: .

CDR3: CASKGLAGGVYEQYF
DNA: TGTGCCAGCAAAGGGCTAGCGGGAGGTGTGTACGAGCAGTACTTC
size: .
J: TRBJ2-7
V: TRBV27
D: TRBD2

CDR3: CASSIDRHWRDTQYF
DNA: TGTGCCAGTAGTATAGATCGGCACTGGAGAGATACGCAGTATTTT
size: .
J: TRBJ2-3
V: TRBV19
D: .

CDR3: CASCDSSGANVLTF
DNA: TGTGCCAGCTGCGACAGCTCTGGGGCCAACGTCCTGACTTTC
size: .
J: TRBJ2-6
V: TRBV6-1
D: .

CDR3: CASSLFPGGYEQYF
DNA: TGTGCCAGCAGCTTATTTCCGGGAGGGTACGAGCAGTACTTC
size: .
J: TRBJ2-7
V: TRBV11-2
D: TRBD2

CDR3: CASSRQGSYEQYF
DNA: TGTGCCAGTAGTAGACAGGGGTCTTACGAGCAGTACTTC
size: .
J: TRBJ2-7
V: TRBV19
D: TRBD1

CDR3: CASSLLGAAAKNIQYF
DNA: TGTGCCAGCAGCTTGTTGGGGGCGGCAGCCAAAAACATTCAGTACTTC
size: .
J: TRBJ2-4
V: TRBV5-6
D: .

CDR3: CASGNPGTKSHGELFF
DNA: TGCGCCAGCGGCAATCCCGGGACTAAGAGTCACGGGGAGCTGTTTTTT
size: .
J: TRBJ2-2
V: TRBV4-1
D: TRBD2

CDR3: CASRSPGIEQYF
DNA: TGTGCCAGCAGGTCGCCAGGGATCGAGCAGTACTTC
size: .
J: TRBJ2-7
V: TRBV28
D: .

CDR3: CASRDANTEAFF
DNA: TGTGCCAGCAGAGACGCGAACACTGAAGCTTTCTTT
size: .
J: TRBJ1-1
V: TRBV2
D: .

CDR3: CASSGQLAGGDEQYF
DNA: TGTGCCAGCAGTGGACAGCTAGCTGGCGGGGACGAGCAGTACTTC
size: .
J: TRBJ2-7
V: TRBV6-6
D: .

CDR3: CASSFSGQPQHF
DNA: TGTGCCAGCAGCTTCAGTGGCCAGCCCCAGCATTTT
size: .
J: TRBJ1-5
V: TRBV7-8
D: .

CDR3: CASSVGFSGTVFTGELFF
DNA: TGTGCCAGCAGCGTAGGTTTTAGCGGGACGGTTTTTACCGGGGAGCTGTTTTTT
size: .
J: TRBJ2-2
V: TRBV9
D: TRBD2